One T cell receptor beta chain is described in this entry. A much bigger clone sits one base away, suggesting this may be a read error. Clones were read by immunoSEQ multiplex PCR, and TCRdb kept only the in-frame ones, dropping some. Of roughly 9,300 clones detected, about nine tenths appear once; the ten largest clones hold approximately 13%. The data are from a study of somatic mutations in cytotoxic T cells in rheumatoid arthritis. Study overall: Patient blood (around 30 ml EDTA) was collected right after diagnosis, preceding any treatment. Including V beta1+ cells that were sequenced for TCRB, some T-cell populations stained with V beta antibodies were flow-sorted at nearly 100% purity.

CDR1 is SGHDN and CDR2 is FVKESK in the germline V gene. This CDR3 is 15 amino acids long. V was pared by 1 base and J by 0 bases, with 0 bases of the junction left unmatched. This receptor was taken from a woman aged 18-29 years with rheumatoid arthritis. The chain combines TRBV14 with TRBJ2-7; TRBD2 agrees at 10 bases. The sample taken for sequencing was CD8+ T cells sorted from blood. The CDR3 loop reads CASSQGTSGSYEQYF. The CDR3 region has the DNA TGTGCCAGCAGCCAAGGGACTAGCGGCTCCTACGAGCAGTACTTC.